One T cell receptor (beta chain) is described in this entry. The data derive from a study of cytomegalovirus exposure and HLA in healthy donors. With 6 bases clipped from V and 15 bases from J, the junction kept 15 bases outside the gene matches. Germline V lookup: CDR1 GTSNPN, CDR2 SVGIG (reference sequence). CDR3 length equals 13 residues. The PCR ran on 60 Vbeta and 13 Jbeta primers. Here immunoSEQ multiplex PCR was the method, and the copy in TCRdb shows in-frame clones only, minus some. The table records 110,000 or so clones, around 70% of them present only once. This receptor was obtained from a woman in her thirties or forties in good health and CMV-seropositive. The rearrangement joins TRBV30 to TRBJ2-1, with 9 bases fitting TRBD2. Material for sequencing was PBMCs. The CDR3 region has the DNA TGTGCCTGCGGGGGAGGGGGTAGCGGGAGTTGGTTCTTC. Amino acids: CACGGGGSGSWFF.